This TCR beta chain is from a study of cytomegalovirus exposure and HLA in healthy donors. Study-level points and caveats: It was assumed in the presence/absence analyses that sequencing depth was roughly uniform across donors.

13 Jbeta primers and 60 Vbeta primers were used for the PCR. Only in-frame clones appear in the TCRdb table, and some are missing; sequencing was by immunoSEQ multiplex PCR. The sample yields around 100,000 clones, roughly 76% seen once. J was trimmed by 1 base and V by 7 bases; bases with no gene match: 3. Germline loops: CDR1 MNHEY, CDR2 SVGAGI. The CDR3 spans 14 residues. This clone ranks as medium-sized. Antigen: not known. The sample comprised PBMCs. The V call is TRBV6-5, the J call TRBJ2-2; 7 nucleotides line up with TRBD1. The clonotype originates from an older woman in good health and CMV-seropositive. The CDR3 reads CASKRQGNTGELFF. Written as DNA, the CDR3 is TGTGCCAGCAAGCGACAGGGGAACACCGGGGAGCTGTTTTTT.